This entry lists 30 T cell receptor beta chains sequenced from one sample in a study of shared clonotypes between healthy human individuals. Measured with immunoSEQ multiplex PCR; TCRdb has only the in-frame clones, and not every one. The profile covers 400,000 to 550,000 clones, with roughly 85% appearing a single time and approximately 12% taken by the ten largest. Sequenced material: PBMCs. The source of these receptors is a woman aged 40-49 years in good health. Some clones in this sample may be carry-over from other donors' samples.

The genes are TRBV11-3 and TRBJ2-7; 8 nucleotides match TRBD2. V trimming: 3 bases; J trimming: 2 bases; junction bases outside the gene matches: 9. The CDR3 has 16 residues. Germline CDR1 reads SGHNT; CDR2 reads YENEEA. The CDR3 region is CASSFSGTSGAYEQYF. CDR3 DNA sequence: TGTGCCAGCAGCTTTAGCGGGACTTCGGGAGCCTACGAGCAGTACTTC.

This clone has only one observation. A clone one base away is much larger, so this may be a read error. This chain joins TRBV5-1 and TRBJ2-2, with D possibly matching TRBD1 (6 bases). V was pared by 7 bases and J by 0 bases, with 16 bases between. Germline CDR1 and CDR2: SGHRS and YFSETQ. The CDR3 loop spans 16 amino acids. The CDR3 nucleotides are TGCGCCAGCGGCCCCCACAGGGATGCGAACACCGGGGAGCTGTTTTTT. Translation: CASGPHRDANTGELFF.

V is TRBV6-6 and J is TRBJ1-2, with 7 bases matching TRBD1. The V segment lost 5 bases and the J segment 5 bases; nucleotides outside the gene matches: 8. This CDR3 is built from 14 residues. The germline CDR1 and CDR2 sequences are MNHNY and SVGAGI (reference sequence). The CDR3 here is CASSQTGTEYGYTF. CDR3 nucleotides: TGTGCCAGCAGTCAAACCGGGACAGAGTATGGCTACACCTTC.

V and J are TRBV7-3 and TRBJ2-7, with TRBD2 matching 11 bases. The V gene end was trimmed by 5 bases and the J gene end by 4 bases; junction bases not matched to a gene: 4. This CDR3 spans 14 amino acids. Germline CDR1 SGHTA, CDR2 FQGTGA. As DNA, the CDR3 is TGTGCCAGCAGCAGAACTAGCGGGAGTTACGAGCAGTACTTC. It translates to CASSRTSGSYEQYF.

This chain links TRBV7-9 with TRBJ1-1, with D possibly TRBD1 on 5 matching bases. The V gene lost 1 base and the J gene lost 4 bases, with 10 bases spanning the gap. CDR1 and CDR2 from the germline V gene are SEHNR and FQNEAQ (reference sequence). This CDR3 has 14 residues. The CDR3 DNA follows: TGTGCCAGCAGCTTAGTGTACGGGGGCACTGAAGCTTTCTTT. Residues: CASSLVYGGTEAFF.

CDR3 in amino acids: CAISRDNRNEKLFF. In nucleotides, the CDR3 is TGTGCCATCAGCCGGGACAACCGTAATGAAAAACTGTTTTTT. V usage is TRBV10-3 and J usage is TRBJ1-4; tentatively, D is TRBD1 (6 bases). The V and J ends lost 6 bases and 4 bases respectively, with 12 bases between them. The CDR3 loop spans 14 amino acids. The germline gives CDR1 ENHRY, CDR2 SYGVKD.

In nucleotides, the CDR3 is TGCGCCAGCAGTACTAGCGGGAGACCCTACAATGAGCAGTTCTTC. It codes for CASSTSGRPYNEQFF. The V and J genes are TRBV10-1 and TRBJ2-1; 11 nucleotides match TRBD2. In germline, CDR1 is WNHNN, CDR2 SYGVQD (reference sequence). The CDR3 consists of 15 residues. V was pared by 5 bases and J by 2 bases, with 2 bases of the junction left unmatched.

The CDR3 reads CASSLYRGYEKLFF. The CDR3 DNA reads as TGTGCCAGCAGTTTATACAGGGGGTACGAAAAACTGTTTTTT. This sequence joins TRBV28 and TRBJ1-4; 8 bases agree with TRBD1. J was trimmed by 8 bases and V by 1 base; bases with no gene match: 3. This CDR3 is 14 amino acids long. Germline V gives CDR1 MDHEN, CDR2 SYDVKM.

The rearrangement uses TRBV4-3 and TRBJ2-7; TRBD2 agrees at 9 bases. The CDR3 has 16 amino acids. Germline CDR1 reads LGHNA; CDR2 reads YSLEER. V shed 0 bases, J shed 1 base, and the junction held 4 bases outside the gene matches. The CDR3 here is CASSQEELAGSYEQYF. For the CDR3, the DNA is TGCGCCAGCAGCCAAGAAGAGCTAGCGGGGTCCTACGAGCAGTACTTC.

The CDR3 is CASSLAIEETQYF. CDR3 DNA: TGTGCCAGCAGCTTGGCAATCGAGGAGACCCAGTACTTC. V is TRBV5-6 and J is TRBJ2-5; D remains ambiguous. The germline CDR1 and CDR2 sequences are SGHDT and YYEEEE. This CDR3 has 13 residues. The V end was cut by 0 bases, the J end by 5 bases, with 8 bases between.

To note about this clone: This may be a read error, as it is one base from a much larger clone. The V gene is TRBV7-2, the J gene TRBJ1-2, with 10 bases aligning to TRBD1. Germline values: CDR1 SGHTA, CDR2 FQGNSA. CDR3 length: 14 residues. CDR3 coding DNA: TGTGCCAGCAGCCGGACAGGGGGTAACTATGACTACACCTTC. Translating gives CASSRTGGNYDYTF.

The chain has TRBV6-1 and TRBJ1-5; tentatively, D is TRBD1 (5 bases). V was cut by 6 bases and J by 2 bases, with 14 bases left in between. CDR3 length equals 15 residues. Germline CDR1 is MNHNS and CDR2 is SASEGT. CDR3 nucleotides: TGTGCCAGCAGCCTGGGGGACGCCCGCAATCAGCCCCAGCATTTT. Protein product: CASSLGDARNQPQHF.

The chain has TRBV4-2 and TRBJ2-3; 7 bases are a match to TRBD2. The J segment lost 0 bases and the V segment lost 1 base, leaving 4 bases of the junction unmatched. Per the germline V gene, CDR1 is LGHNA and CDR2 is YNFKEQ. The CDR3 loop spans 16 amino acids. CDR3 amino acids: CASSQAQRGSTDTQYF. CDR3 bases: TGTGCCAGCAGCCAAGCGCAGCGGGGTAGCACAGATACGCAGTATTTT.

The chain uses TRBV28 and TRBJ1-4; D remains unclear. V was trimmed by 6 bases and J by 4 bases, leaving 12 bases between them. Looked up from germline, CDR1 is MDHEN and CDR2 is SYDVKM. The CDR3 has 14 amino acids. CDR3: CASRFGPGNEKLFF. The CDR3 DNA sequence: TGTGCCAGCAGGTTCGGGCCCGGTAATGAAAAACTGTTTTTT.

V usage is TRBV28 and J usage is TRBJ1-5; unclear D gene. This CDR3 comprises 14 residues. Germline V gene sequence: CDR1 MDHEN, CDR2 SYDVKM. V lost 1 base and J lost 7, with 11 bases in between. CDR3 in amino acids: CASSLLSRGQPQHF. CDR3 nucleotides: TGTGCCAGCAGTTTATTATCCCGAGGGCAGCCCCAGCATTTT.

This clone was observed a handful of times. The chain has TRBV6-5 and TRBJ1-1, with a weak D call TRBD1 (5 bases). Trimming stripped 2 bases from V and 1 base from J, with 14 bases between. Per germline, CDR1 MNHEY and CDR2 SVGAGI. The CDR3 contains 16 residues. The CDR3 nucleotides read TGTGCCAGCAGTTACAGGGCAGGGCGAGGGAACACTGAAGCTTTCTTT. It is translated as CASSYRAGRGNTEAFF.

The chain combines TRBV19 with TRBJ1-1, with D possibly TRBD1 on 6 matching bases. Germline values: CDR1 LNHDA, CDR2 SQIVND (reference sequence). CDR3 length: 15 amino acids. With 6 bases removed from V and 4 bases from J, the gap between germline ends came to 18 bases. The CDR3 coding sequence is TGTGCCAGTAGCTGGTCCCGCCAGGGGAGCACTGAAGCTTTCTTT. Encoded protein: CASSWSRQGSTEAFF. Full variable domain (outside the CDR3, taken from reference TRBV19 and TRBJ1-1): DGGITQSPKYLFRKEGQNVTLSCEQNLNHDAMYWYRQDPGQGLRLIYYSQIVNDFQKGDIAEGYSVSREKKESFPLTVTSAQKNPTAFYLCASSWSRQGSTEAFFGQGTRLTVV.

The CDR3 protein is CASSLSRGNYEQYF. The CDR3 coding sequence is TGTGCCAGCAGTTTATCAAGAGGGAACTACGAGCAGTACTTC. The V and J genes are TRBV28 and TRBJ2-7; D may be TRBD2 (5 bases). CDR1 is MDHEN and CDR2 is SYDVKM in the germline V gene. V shed 1 base and J shed 3 bases, with 10 bases lying between them. The CDR3 is made up of 14 amino acids.

The chain has TRBV6-1 and TRBJ2-6; D gene ambiguous. CDR3 length: 13 residues. V dropped 8 bases and J dropped 0 bases, with 5 bases sitting between them. Germline V gene sequence: CDR1 MNHNS, CDR2 SASEGT. In nucleotides, the CDR3 is TGTGCCAGCCTTAGCTCTGGGGCCAACGTCCTGACTTTC. This codes for CASLSSGANVLTF.

The chain is built from TRBV27 and TRBJ1-2; maybe TRBD1 (5 bases). The CDR3 totals 15 residues. V shed 5 bases and J shed 4 bases, with 17 bases lying between them. The germline gives CDR1 MNHEY, CDR2 SMNVEV (reference sequence). The CDR3 region is CASSRTGDLIYGYTF. The CDR3 DNA reads as TGTGCCAGCAGTCGTACCGGGGACCTTATCTATGGCTACACCTTC.

The V and J genes are TRBV7-2 and TRBJ1-1; D gene uncertain. The length of the CDR3 is 14 residues. The V end was cut by 5 bases, the J end by 0 bases, with 10 bases between. Germline values: CDR1 SGHTA, CDR2 FQGNSA. The CDR3 DNA is TGTGCCAGCAGCGGTGGATACATGAACACTGAAGCTTTCTTT. Its translation is CASSGGYMNTEAFF.

The rearrangement uses TRBV5-5 and TRBJ2-1; 10 positions agree with TRBD2. The CDR3 runs 16 residues. Germline V lookup: CDR1 SGHKS, CDR2 YYEKEE (reference sequence). V dropped 3 bases and J dropped 9; count of bases not matched to a gene: 12. The chain's CDR3 is CASSSYTLAGAAEQFF. The CDR3 nucleotides read TGTGCCAGCAGCTCCTACACCCTAGCGGGAGCGGCTGAGCAGTTCTTC.

V and J are TRBV28 and TRBJ1-2; 8 bases are shared with TRBD1. J was trimmed by 1 base and V by 7 bases; bases with no gene match: 8. CDR1 MDHEN and CDR2 SYDVKM come from the germline V gene. The length of the CDR3 is 15 residues. CDR3 in amino acids: CASTPLGQDNYGYTF. In nucleotides, the CDR3 is TGTGCCAGCACCCCATTGGGACAGGATAACTATGGCTACACCTTC.

This clone was counted between two and nine times. This sequence joins TRBV9 and TRBJ1-1; TRBD1 is a possible D gene (5 bases). Between the trimmed V and J ends, which lost 0 bases and 7 bases, there was a span of 7 bases. In germline, CDR1 is SGDLS, CDR2 YYNGEE. The CDR3 contains 12 residues. CDR3 protein: CASSVGDGEAFF. CDR3 DNA sequence: TGTGCCAGCAGCGTAGGGGACGGTGAAGCTTTCTTT.

The chain uses TRBV29-1 and TRBJ1-4, with a weak D call TRBD1 (6 bases). This CDR3 has 13 amino acids. V was trimmed by 6 bases and J by 6 bases, leaving 14 bases between them. Germline V gives CDR1 SQVTM, CDR2 ANQGSEA. CDR3 in amino acids: CSVGSTGYEKLFF. In DNA, the CDR3 is TGCAGCGTGGGAAGCACAGGGTATGAAAAACTGTTTTTT.

This chain links TRBV29-1 with TRBJ2-1; 8 bases map to TRBD2. The CDR3 covers 13 residues. CDR1 is SQVTM, CDR2 ANQGSEA, per germline. V was pared by 3 bases and J by 5 bases, with 3 bases of the junction left unmatched. CDR3 loop: CSVDHGRDNEQFF. The CDR3 coding sequence is TGCAGCGTTGATCACGGGAGGGACAATGAGCAGTTCTTC.

As concerns this clone: One end of the junction does not line up with germline, which may come from a read error. This chain connects TRBV28 to TRBJ1-2, with a possible D match to TRBD1 (5 bases). The CDR3 is made up of 11 amino acids. Per germline, CDR1 MDHEN and CDR2 SYDVKM. CDR3 sequence (DNA): TGTGCCAGCAGTGGGGTACGACAGCAGCTTTGG. It encodes CASSGVRQQLW.

The chain joins TRBV7-9 to TRBJ1-5, with D hard to call. Germline CDR1 reads SEHNR; CDR2 reads FQNEAQ (reference sequence). The CDR3 extends over 11 amino acids. Between the trimmed V and J ends, which lost 2 bases and 11 bases, there was a span of 7 bases. Here the CDR3 DNA reads TGTGCCAGCAGCTTATTGAGGTCCCAGCATTTT. Residues: CASSLLRSQHF.

The J gene is TRBJ2-5, the V gene TRBV19; the D call may be TRBD1 or TRBD2 (6 bases each). Germline CDR1 and CDR2: LNHDA and SQIVND (reference sequence). This CDR3 has 14 amino acids. Trimming took off 7 bases at V and 4 bases at J, with 16 bases between the two ends. The CDR3 sequence is CASKIGGEVETQYF. The CDR3 coding sequence is TGTGCCAGTAAAATCGGGGGCGAGGTAGAGACCCAGTACTTC.

V gene TRBV28 combines with J gene TRBJ1-5, with D uncertain. V was cut by 3 bases and J by 4 bases, with 10 bases left in between. CDR1 is MDHEN and CDR2 is SYDVKM in the germline V gene. The CDR3 totals 14 residues. In DNA form, the CDR3 reads TGTGCCAGCAGTTTTAGTATCGGAAATCAGCCCCAGCATTTT. This sequence encodes CASSFSIGNQPQHF.